Shown below are 13 T cell receptor beta chains from a single sample sequenced in a study of early T cells in non-severe SARS-CoV-2 infection. Using its own MiXCR run on the 5' RACE reads, TCRdb lists one record per CDR3 protein. The table includes about 64,000 distinct CDR3 sequences, around 20% detected once. The specimen was whole blood, collected at baseline. Receptors were obtained from an adult who was a healthcare worker with PCR-confirmed SARS-CoV-2 infection or an uninfected control (not recorded which).

This clonotype was seen a handful of times. The chain carries TRBV7-2 and TRBJ2-5, with 10 bases fitting TRBD2. Looked up from germline, CDR1 is SGHTA and CDR2 is FQGNSA. The CDR3 length is 15 residues. Unmatched junction bases numbered 8, after V lost 5 bases and J lost 5 bases. CDR3 loop: CASSGSVGLAETQYF. CDR3 DNA sequence: TGTGCCAGCAGCGGCAGTGTGGGACTAGCGGAGACCCAGTACTTC.

The J gene is TRBJ2-3, the V gene TRBV7-8, with D maybe TRBD1 (6 bases). Trimming pared 5 bases from V and 4 bases from J, leaving 16 bases between. This CDR3 spans 15 amino acids. Germline values: CDR1 SGHVS, CDR2 FQNEAQ. The CDR3 here is CASSQGNLWADTQYF. For the CDR3, the DNA is TGTGCCAGCAGCCAGGGGAATCTTTGGGCAGATACGCAGTATTTT.

Ten or more counts support this clonotype. The gene calls are TRBV20-1 and TRBJ1-4; D uncertain. This CDR3 has 11 residues. Germline V CDR1 and CDR2: DFQATT, SNEGSKA (reference sequence). The CDR3 loop reads CSPPGNEKLFF. The CDR3 DNA sequence: TGCAGCCCTCCTGGGAATGAAAAACTGTTTTTT.

This clonotype has a single count. V usage is TRBV4-1 and J usage is TRBJ2-5, with TRBD2 identical over 7 bases. CDR3 size: 15 residues. Germline-derived CDR1 and CDR2 are MGHRA and YSYEKL. V was clipped by 0 bases and J by 5 bases; unmatched bases: 6. CDR3 in amino acids: CASSQDDRAGETQYF. CDR3 nucleotide sequence: TGCGCCAGCAGCCAAGATGATCGAGCGGGGGAGACCCAGTACTTC.

This clonotype came up many times. The chain's CDR3 is CASSPLTGIHEQFF. In DNA form, the CDR3 reads TGTGCCAGCAGTCCTCTTACAGGTATCCATGAGCAGTTCTTC. This rearrangement joins TRBV2 to TRBJ2-1; possibly TRBD1 for D (5 bases). CDR1 and CDR2 (germline): SNHLY, FYNNEI. The V end lost 5 bases, the J end lost 8 bases, and 16 bases lay between the germline ends. The CDR3 is made up of 14 amino acids.

The V gene is TRBV10-2, the J gene TRBJ1-5, with D possibly TRBD1 on 5 matching bases. Trimming left V 5 bases short and J 9 bases short, with 14 bases between. The germline gives CDR1 WSHSY, CDR2 SAAADI. The CDR3 is made up of 13 amino acids. CDR3 residues: CASSRAGRGPQHF. DNA of the CDR3: TGCGCCAGCAGTCGCGCGGGGCGGGGGCCCCAGCATTTT.

This clonotype was detected ten times or more. The chain has TRBV19 and TRBJ2-6, with D tentatively TRBD2 (5 bases). CDR1 and CDR2 from the germline V gene are LNHDA and SQIVND (reference sequence). The CDR3 extends over 16 amino acids. V was clipped by 5 bases and J by 0 bases, with 11 bases between them. CDR3 coding DNA: TGTGCCAGTAGTCGGGGATGGCGCTCTGGGGCCAACGTCCTGACTTTC. It yields the protein CASSRGWRSGANVLTF.

The rearrangement links TRBV12-3 or TRBV12-4 to TRBJ1-1, with no clear D. Trimming left V 4 bases short and J 4 bases short, with 10 bases between. The CDR3 extends over 13 amino acids. The CDR3 sequence: CASSSQDRTEAFF. As DNA, the CDR3 is TGTGCCAGCAGTTCGCAGGACCGCACTGAAGCTTTCTTT.

The chain joins TRBV10-3 to TRBJ2-3, with TRBD2 identical over 8 bases. Per the germline V gene, CDR1 is ENHRY and CDR2 is SYGVKD. Germline trimming cut 5 bases from V and 4 bases from J; bases unmatched to any gene: 8. The CDR3 consists of 15 residues. The CDR3, as DNA: TGTGCCATCAGTCCCAGCGGGGGCCCCCCAGATACGCAGTATTTT. Residues: CAISPSGGPPDTQYF.

The chain links TRBV4-1 to TRBJ2-5; D is possibly TRBD2 (5 bases). The CDR3 spans 15 residues. Looked up from germline, CDR1 is MGHRA and CDR2 is YSYEKL. V was shortened by 0 bases and J by 2 bases, with 10 bases between the two germline ends. The CDR3 DNA sequence: TGCGCCAGCAGCCAAGAGGGAGACGAACAAGAGACCCAGTACTTC. Its translation: CASSQEGDEQETQYF.

The sample holds many counts of this clonotype. The chain has TRBV12-3 or TRBV12-4 and TRBJ2-1; the D gene is possibly TRBD1 (6 bases). V gave up 3 bases and J gave up 7 bases, with 19 bases separating them. The CDR3 sequence is 16 residues long. The CDR3 loop is CASSFGTGILGNEQFF. The CDR3 nucleotides read TGTGCCAGCAGTTTCGGTACAGGGATCTTGGGGAATGAGCAGTTCTTC.

The sample holds a few counts of this clonotype. The chain is built from TRBV13 and TRBJ2-7, with 7 bases matching TRBD2. After removal of 5 bases from V and 1 base from J, the junction contained 11 bases not matched to a gene. CDR3 size: 16 residues. Germline assignment: CDR1 PRHDT and CDR2 FYEKMQ (reference sequence). The CDR3 reads CASSGYSGSRSYEQYF. Written as DNA, the CDR3 is TGTGCCAGCAGCGGATATAGCGGGTCCAGGTCCTACGAGCAGTACTTC.

This clonotype was seen many times. V usage is TRBV12-3 or TRBV12-4 and J usage is TRBJ1-6, with 7 nucleotides matching TRBD1. Losses at the gene ends were 2 bases for V and 7 bases for J; bases not matched to a gene: 2. The CDR3 length is 14 residues. The CDR3 protein is CASSLLGQNSPLHF. Here the CDR3 DNA reads TGTGCCAGCAGTTTATTGGGACAGAATTCACCCCTCCACTTT.